One and the same sample provided the 11 T cell receptor beta chains below, sequenced in a study of CD8 T cells in acute hepatitis C reinfection. Sequenced by immunoSEQ multiplex PCR; TCRdb stores in-frame clones only, minus some. Here the sample spans over 30,000 clones, 70% to 90% being singletons. The time point was: naive CD8 control sorted from an acute-time-point sample. The sequenced material came from naive CD8+ T cells from PBMCs. These receptors originate from a woman aged 18-29 years who spontaneously cleared hepatitis C infection.

This sequence joins TRBV7-3 and TRBJ2-6; unclear D gene. This CDR3 contains 17 residues. Trimming cost V 1 base and J 0 bases, with 10 bases left between them. CDR1 and CDR2 from the germline V gene are SGHTA and FQGTGA. CDR3 protein: CASSLSPTSSGANVLTF. The DNA for the CDR3 is TGTGCCAGCAGCTTAAGCCCCACCAGCTCTGGGGCCAACGTCCTGACTTTC.

The V gene is TRBV7-6, the J gene TRBJ2-6; possible D gene TRBD2, 6 bases. The germline CDR1 and CDR2 sequences are SGHVS and FNYEAQ. Trimming took 5 bases from V and 0 from J, leaving 23 bases between them. The CDR3 sequence is 20 residues long. Here the CDR3 reads CASSTVSGEPINSGANVLTF. The CDR3 coding sequence is TGTGCCAGCAGCACCGTCTCGGGGGAACCAATCAACTCTGGGGCCAACGTCCTGACTTTC. Using reference TRBV7-6 and TRBJ2-6 for the parts outside the CDR3, the full variable domain is GAGVSQSPRYKVTKRGQDVALRCDPISGHVSLYWYRQALGQGPEFLTYFNYEAQQDKSGLPNDRFSAERPEGSISTLTIQRTEQRDSAMYRCASSTVSGEPINSGANVLTFGAGSRLTVL.

V and J are TRBV12-5 and TRBJ2-7; 10 bases agree with TRBD2. V dropped 5 bases and J dropped 4; count of bases not matched to a gene: 2. The CDR3 extends over 13 amino acids. Germline CDR1 reads LGHNT; CDR2 reads FRNRAP. The CDR3 sequence: CASGGTSAYEQYF. In nucleotides, the CDR3 is TGTGCTAGTGGTGGGACTAGCGCGTACGAGCAGTACTTC.

The chain employs TRBV7-6 and TRBJ2-7; 13 nucleotides match TRBD2. Looked up from germline, CDR1 is SGHVS and CDR2 is FNYEAQ. The ends lost 4 bases at V and 4 bases at J; junction bases unmatched: 1. CDR3 length: 14 residues. Here the CDR3 reads CASSSGLAGYEQYF. The CDR3 coding sequence is TGTGCCAGCAGCTCGGGACTAGCGGGATACGAGCAGTACTTC.

The chain uses TRBV9 and TRBJ1-2; D is uncertain. Germline-derived CDR1 and CDR2 are SGDLS and YYNGEE. The CDR3 has 11 residues. The ends were cut back, 5 bases at V and 13 bases at J, with 15 bases in the middle. The CDR3 reads CASSDTTAFTF. In DNA form, the CDR3 reads TGTGCCAGCAGTGATACTACGGCTTTCACCTTC.

The rearrangement joins TRBV27 to TRBJ1-1, with D perhaps TRBD1 (6 bases). Germline loops: CDR1 MNHEY, CDR2 SMNVEV (reference sequence). The CDR3 totals 16 residues. V lost 1 base to trimming and J lost 9 bases, with 21 bases between them. The CDR3 DNA reads as TGTGCCAGCAGTTTATGGGGGGGCATTGATAGGGATAAAGCTTTCTTT. Its translation: CASSLWGGIDRDKAFF.

V is TRBV7-8 and J is TRBJ1-1; TRBD1 is a possible D gene (6 bases). Germline CDR1 reads SGHVS; CDR2 reads FQNEAQ. The CDR3 runs to 15 residues. V gave up 4 bases and J gave up 5 bases, with 17 bases separating them. The CDR3: CASSSKPGVGTEAFF. CDR3 sequence (DNA): TGTGCCAGCAGCTCGAAACCAGGGGTAGGGACTGAAGCTTTCTTT.

This chain uses TRBV6-5 with TRBJ1-3; maybe TRBD1 (5 bases). Trimming stripped 2 bases from V and 2 bases from J, with 10 bases between. Per the germline V gene, CDR1 is MNHEY and CDR2 is SVGAGI. CDR3 length: 15 amino acids. CDR3 protein: CASSYETGAGNTIYF. CDR3 DNA: TGTGCCAGCAGTTACGAAACAGGCGCTGGAAACACCATATATTTT.

This clone was observed once. The DNA of the CDR3 is TGCGCCAGCAGCCCTACAGGGACTGGGGCCAACGTCCTGACTTTC. Translating it yields CASSPTGTGANVLTF. This sequence joins TRBV4-1 and TRBJ2-6, with D perhaps matching TRBD1 (6 bases). The V and J ends lost 4 bases and 2 bases respectively, with 9 bases between them. CDR1 MGHRA and CDR2 YSYEKL come from the germline V gene. This CDR3 region has 15 residues.

The V and J genes are TRBV4-1 and TRBJ2-7, with a tentative D call TRBD2 (5 bases). V was cut by 0 bases and J by 3 bases, with 12 bases left in between. CDR3 length: 15 residues. In germline, CDR1 is MGHRA, CDR2 YSYEKL. The CDR3 DNA is TGCGCCAGCAGCCAAGATCGGGAAGAGGGCTACGAGCAGTACTTC. Encoded protein: CASSQDREEGYEQYF.

V gene TRBV10-1 combines with J gene TRBJ2-5; D may correspond to TRBD1 or TRBD2 (5 bases each). Germline CDR1 is WNHNN and CDR2 is SYGVQD (reference sequence). V was trimmed by 5 bases and J by 9 bases, leaving 22 bases between them. This CDR3 comprises 15 residues. The CDR3 bases are TGCGCCAGCAGTCTGGAGAGCCTCGGGGTAGGGGCCCAGTACTTC. It is translated as CASSLESLGVGAQYF.